One and the same sample provided the 29 T cell receptor beta chains below, sequenced in a study of control samples from healthy donors and cancer patients. Generated by immunoSEQ multiplex PCR, the TCRdb table keeps only in-frame clones and is missing some. Counted here are 85,000 to 95,000 clones, roughly nine tenths occurring once; the ten biggest clones make up 0.85% to 1%. The sample was blood. The source of these receptors is a woman aged 30 to 39 in good health.

V gene TRBV19 combines with J gene TRBJ2-7; D not certain. Looked up from germline, CDR1 is LNHDA and CDR2 is SQIVND (reference sequence). V lost 6 bases and J lost 0, with 9 bases in between. The CDR3 runs to 13 residues. The DNA for the CDR3 is TGTGCCAGTAGCCTCTCGCACTCCTACGAGCAGTACTTC. Residues: CASSLSHSYEQYF.

The V gene is TRBV5-1, the J gene TRBJ1-1, with TRBD1 as a possible D gene (5 bases). Germline V gene sequence: CDR1 SGHRS, CDR2 YFSETQ. The V gene lost 0 bases and the J gene lost 4 bases, with 10 bases spanning the gap. The CDR3 runs to 14 residues. The CDR3 bases are TGCGCCAGCAGCTTGGGACAAGGGGCCACTGAAGCTTTCTTT. Translated: CASSLGQGATEAFF.

The chain's CDR3 is CASSEVLGWPLHF. CDR3 coding DNA: TGCGCCAGCAGTGAGGTTTTAGGCTGGCCCCTCCACTTT. V is TRBV10-1 and J is TRBJ1-6; D is uncertain. V was pared by 2 bases and J by 13 bases, with 12 bases between. CDR3 length: 13 residues. CDR1 and CDR2 (germline): WNHNN, SYGVQD (reference sequence).

This clone was detected only once. The chain couples TRBV2 to TRBJ2-7; D might be TRBD2 (6 bases). V lost 11 bases, J lost 3 bases, and 14 bases lay in between. CDR1 and CDR2 from the germline V gene are SNHLY and FYNNEI. The CDR3 runs 12 residues. CDR3 residues: CAAGGMGYEQYF. The CDR3 nucleotides are TGTGCCGCTGGGGGGATGGGCTACGAGCAGTACTTC.

The chain uses TRBV6-5 and TRBJ2-3; possibly TRBD1 for D (6 bases). The germline CDR1 and CDR2 sequences are MNHEY and SVGAGI. The CDR3 is 13 amino acids. Trimming took 5 bases from V and 1 from J, leaving 7 bases between them. The DNA for the CDR3 is TGTGCCAGCAGTCCAGGGGGCACAGATACGCAGTATTTT. Protein product: CASSPGGTDTQYF.

The chain couples TRBV11-3 to TRBJ2-1, with D unresolved. Trimming cost V 3 bases and J 7 bases, with 10 bases left between them. There are 13 residues in the CDR3. Germline CDR1 is SGHNT and CDR2 is YENEEA. CDR3 sequence: CASSLNWANEQFF. Here the CDR3 DNA reads TGTGCCAGCAGCTTGAACTGGGCTAATGAGCAGTTCTTC.

The J gene is TRBJ1-5, the V gene TRBV15; D not certain. The CDR3 is 15 residues long. Trimming stripped 0 bases from V and 7 bases from J, with 13 bases between. Germline loops: CDR1 LNHNV, CDR2 YYDKDF (reference sequence). The CDR3 sequence is CATSRDRTPGQPQHF. As DNA, the CDR3 is TGTGCCACCAGCAGAGATCGAACCCCGGGGCAGCCCCAGCATTTT.

V usage is TRBV7-3 and J usage is TRBJ1-5; the D gene is possibly TRBD1 (5 bases). The germline CDR1 and CDR2 sequences are SGHTA and FQGTGA. The V and J ends lost 5 bases and 7 bases respectively, with 15 bases between them. The CDR3 has 14 amino acids. CDR3 nucleotides: TGTGCCAGCAGCCGGGGGGAAGTAGGACAGCCCCAGCATTTT. Its protein is CASSRGEVGQPQHF.

This clone was seen a single time. Germline is not matched at one junction end, which may reflect a read error. The V gene is TRBV6-4, the J gene TRBJ1-2; 10 nucleotides line up with TRBD1. The CDR3 consists of 15 residues. CDR1 is MRHNA and CDR2 is SNTAGT in the germline V gene. CDR3 nucleotides: TGTGCCAGCTGTGACCAGACGACAGGGGGCCTTGGCTACACCTTC. This sequence encodes CASCDQTTGGLGYTF.

The CDR3: CASSPTGGRNTEAFF. In nucleotides, the CDR3 is TGTGCCAGCAGCCCGACAGGAGGTCGGAACACTGAAGCTTTCTTT. The chain uses TRBV5-8 and TRBJ1-1, with D perhaps matching TRBD1 (6 bases). The CDR3 loop spans 15 amino acids. The germline gives CDR1 SGHTS, CDR2 YDEGEE. V lost 4 bases, J lost 1 base, and 14 bases lay in between.

As DNA, the CDR3 is TGCGCCAGCAGCTCGGCGACAGCTGGAAACACCATATATTTT. It encodes CASSSATAGNTIYF. V and J are TRBV5-1 and TRBJ1-3; tentatively, D is TRBD1 (5 bases). CDR3 size: 14 residues. Germline V CDR1 and CDR2: SGHRS, YFSETQ. V lost 3 bases and J 2 bases, leaving 9 bases between the germline ends.

This clone occurred once. This sequence joins TRBV6-1 and TRBJ1-4, with D possibly being TRBD1 (6 bases). Per the germline V gene, CDR1 is MNHNS and CDR2 is SASEGT. V was pared by 4 bases and J by 0 bases, with 12 bases between. The CDR3 sequence is 16 residues long. DNA for the CDR3: TGTGCCAGCAGTGGCGGACAGTCCGCAACTAATGAAAAACTGTTTTTT. Protein: CASSGGQSATNEKLFF.

Comment on this clone: Germline and junction disagree at one end, which may indicate a read error. V gene TRBV4-1 combines with J gene TRBJ1-1; tentative D call: TRBD1 (6 bases). The CDR3 runs 16 residues. Germline CDR1 and CDR2: MGHRA and YSYEKL. CDR3 bases: TGCGCCCGCAGCCGGCCGCCGACAGGCCCGAACACTGAAGCTTTCTTT. Protein sequence: CARSRPPTGPNTEAFF.

This clone has just one count. V is TRBV5-1 and J is TRBJ1-3; 10 bases line up with TRBD1. The CDR3 runs 16 residues. Germline V lookup: CDR1 SGHRS, CDR2 YFSETQ. Germline trimming cut 2 bases from V and 0 bases from J; bases unmatched to any gene: 2. CDR3 nucleotide sequence: TGCGCCAGCAGCTTCGGGACAGGGGACTCTGGAAACACCATATATTTT. It specifies CASSFGTGDSGNTIYF.

V usage is TRBV6-6 and J usage is TRBJ1-5; no definite D call. Germline V gene sequence: CDR1 MNHNY, CDR2 SVGAGI (reference sequence). V was clipped by 5 bases and J by 0 bases, with 14 bases between them. The CDR3 covers 16 residues. The CDR3 DNA reads as TGTGCCAGCAGTCGAAGGGAGGAGTATAGCAATCAGCCCCAGCATTTT. The encoded protein is CASSRREEYSNQPQHF.

This clone was picked up one time. V and J are TRBV6-1 and TRBJ2-7; 7 positions match TRBD1. Losses at the gene ends were 0 bases for V and 3 bases for J; bases not matched to a gene: 5. This CDR3 contains 15 residues. The germline CDR1 and CDR2 sequences are MNHNS and SASEGT. This CDR3 is CASSEAGTAYYEQYF. The DNA for the CDR3 is TGTGCCAGCAGTGAAGCGGGGACAGCTTACTACGAGCAGTACTTC.

Notes on this clone: The same CDR3 also results from other DNA sequences found in this sample. The chain joins TRBV6-5 to TRBJ1-5; 10 bases map to TRBD1. CDR3 length equals 14 residues. The germline CDR1 and CDR2 sequences are MNHEY and SVGAGI. J gave up 4 bases and V 6 bases, and 3 bases lay outside the gene matches. The CDR3: CASRRTGGNQPQHF. The CDR3, as DNA: TGTGCCAGCAGGAGGACAGGGGGGAATCAGCCCCAGCATTTT.

The J gene is TRBJ1-1, the V gene TRBV4-2, with 9 bases fitting TRBD1. CDR3 length: 15 amino acids. From germline, CDR1 is LGHNA and CDR2 YNFKEQ. Trimming took 0 bases from V and 5 from J; bases not matched to a gene: 4. CDR3 region: CASSQEGQGRTEAFF. The CDR3 DNA reads as TGTGCCAGCAGCCAAGAGGGACAGGGTCGGACTGAAGCTTTCTTT.

This rearrangement joins TRBV15 to TRBJ2-7, with D maybe TRBD2 (5 bases). This CDR3 has 14 amino acids. Germline-derived CDR1 and CDR2 are LNHNV and YYDKDF (reference sequence). Trimming left V 0 bases short and J 5 bases short, with 11 bases between. CDR3 bases: TGTGCCACCAGCAGAGAGGGTACTAGTCACGAGCAGTACTTC. Translating it yields CATSREGTSHEQYF.

This clone occurred once. One end of the junction does not line up with germline, which may come from a read error. V gene TRBV10-1 combines with J gene TRBJ1-1; TRBD1 is a possible D gene (6 bases). Germline V CDR1 and CDR2: WNHNN, SYGVQD (reference sequence). The CDR3 loop spans 14 amino acids. CDR3 nucleotides: TGCGCCTGCAGCGGAGGTGGGGGGGCCGATGAAGCTTTCTTT. Translation: CACSGGGGADEAFF.

V gene TRBV7-2 combines with J gene TRBJ2-1; 9 nucleotides align to TRBD2. This CDR3 comprises 15 residues. Per the germline V gene, CDR1 is SGHTA and CDR2 is FQGNSA. V trimming: 6 bases; J trimming: 0 bases; junction bases outside the gene matches: 3. CDR3 amino acids: CASSNSGSSYNEQFF. CDR3 nucleotide sequence: TGTGCCAGCAGTAATAGCGGGAGCTCCTACAATGAGCAGTTCTTC.

The chain links TRBV28 to TRBJ2-3; D is possibly TRBD1 (6 bases). Deletions cut 5 bases from V and 3 bases from J, with 12 bases between. This CDR3 spans 14 amino acids. CDR1 MDHEN and CDR2 SYDVKM come from the germline V gene. The CDR3 sequence is CASSSWGHTDTQYF. As DNA, the CDR3 is TGTGCCAGCAGTAGTTGGGGGCATACAGATACGCAGTATTTT.

The V and J genes are TRBV5-1 and TRBJ1-2; TRBD1 is a possible D gene (6 bases). The CDR3 runs to 14 residues. Germline V CDR1 and CDR2: SGHRS, YFSETQ. The V gene lost 7 bases and the J gene lost 5 bases, with 18 bases spanning the gap. Written as DNA, the CDR3 is TGCGCCAGCGAAACGGGGCAGGGGAATTATGGCTACACCTTC. It encodes CASETGQGNYGYTF.

V gene TRBV6-5 combines with J gene TRBJ2-2; D is unresolved. V gave up 0 bases and J gave up 4 bases, with 0 bases separating them. In germline, CDR1 is MNHEY, CDR2 SVGAGI. This CDR3 is built from 12 residues. Written as DNA, the CDR3 is TGTGCCAGCAGTTACTCCACCGGGGAGCTGTTTTTT. Its translation: CASSYSTGELFF.

This clone was counted a few times. The J gene is TRBJ2-3, the V gene TRBV3-1 (or the pseudogene TRBV3-2), with TRBD1 identical over 7 bases. V gave up 7 bases and J gave up 4 bases; unmatched junction bases: 8. CDR3 length equals 14 residues. Germline V gives CDR1 LGHDT, CDR2 YNNKEL (reference sequence). CDR3 sequence: CASTRGQRSDTQYF. In DNA form, the CDR3 reads TGTGCCAGCACCCGGGGACAGCGCTCAGATACGCAGTATTTT.

This rearrangement joins TRBV30 to TRBJ1-2, with 9 bases lining up with TRBD1. The CDR3 has 15 amino acids. With 1 base clipped from V and 3 bases from J, the junction kept 6 bases outside the gene matches. Germline CDR1 is GTSNPN and CDR2 is SVGIG (reference sequence). The CDR3 DNA is TGTGCCTGGAGTGGCTACAGGGGGCCATACTATGGCTACACCTTC. Its protein product is CAWSGYRGPYYGYTF. Using reference TRBV30 and TRBJ1-2 for the parts outside the CDR3, the full variable domain is SQTIHQWPATLVQPVGSPLSLECTVEGTSNPNLYWYRQAAGRGLQLLFYSVGIGQISSEVPQNLSASRPQDRQFILSSKKLLLSDSGFYLCAWSGYRGPYYGYTFGSGTRLTVV.

The genes are TRBV11-2 and TRBJ2-7; a possible D gene is TRBD2 (5 bases). The CDR3 length is 14 residues. Germline V CDR1 and CDR2: SGHAT, FQNNGV. Trimming removed 8 bases from V and 0 bases from J, with 14 bases in between. The CDR3 DNA reads as TGTGCCAGCGGTGGGCGGGCCTACTCCTACGAGCAGTACTTC. Residues: CASGGRAYSYEQYF.

For the CDR3, the DNA is TGCAGTGCTCAACGGGGCCCTGAAGCTTTCTTT. Encoded protein: CSAQRGPEAFF. V usage is TRBV20-1 and J usage is TRBJ1-1; a possible D gene is TRBD1 (5 bases). Germline assignment: CDR1 DFQATT and CDR2 SNEGSKA (reference sequence). V was cut by 5 bases and J by 6 bases, with 10 bases left in between. This CDR3 is built from 11 residues.

This clone was recorded a few times. The chain employs TRBV9 and TRBJ1-1; unclear D gene. There are 13 residues in the CDR3. Germline CDR1 SGDLS, CDR2 YYNGEE. The germline V and J ends were trimmed by 8 bases and 2 bases, with 13 bases remaining between them. DNA for the CDR3: TGTGCCAGTACAGCCATGCCAAACACTGAAGCTTTCTTT. It yields the protein CASTAMPNTEAFF.